The present T cell receptor beta chain was sequenced within a study of T cell changes during pregnancy in multiple sclerosis. Germline CDR1 and CDR2: LNHNV and YYDKDF (reference sequence). The CDR3 covers 15 residues. V was shortened by 5 bases and J by 0 bases, with 11 bases between the two germline ends. TCRdb's table, derived via immunoSEQ multiplex PCR, lists solely in-frame clones and lacks some. The sample yields about 66,000 clones, roughly 90% seen once. The sample in question was CD8+ T cells from peripheral blood mononuclear cells, obtained before pregnancy. The chain recombines TRBV15 with TRBJ1-3, with D possibly TRBD1 on 5 matching bases. The TCR originated in a female donor with multiple sclerosis, enrolled in a pregnancy study. CDR3 sequence (DNA): TGTGCCACCAGCCCGACGGGGGACTCTGGAAACACCATATATTTT. Its protein is CATSPTGDSGNTIYF.